The T cell receptor beta chain under discussion was sequenced for a study of blood T cell repertoires in COVID-19. Study-level background: Researchers got acute and convalescent COVID-19 samples from the United States, Italy and Spain.

Only one count was recorded for this clone. This CDR3 region has 14 residues. The V gene lost 2 bases and the J gene lost 3 bases, with 10 bases spanning the gap. Germline V lookup: CDR1 MNHNY, CDR2 SVGAGI (reference sequence). In the authors' methods: Researchers report that nucleated cell counts were estimated from reference gene primer amplification. Profiled with immunoSEQ multiplex PCR; TCRdb holds only in-frame clones, not every one. V and J calls and clone size follow that table, whereas D and trimming were derived from the DNA. Among more than 90,000 clones, 85% were seen once, and the ten largest hold less than 2%.

This sequence joins TRBV6-6 and TRBJ1-1; weak D call: TRBD1 (6 bases). This clonotype originated in a woman aged 70-85 years with active or convalescent COVID-19. Sequencing was performed on peripheral blood. As DNA, the CDR3 is TGTGCCAGCAGTTACGGACAGTCGGACACTGAAGCTTTCTTT. It specifies CASSYGQSDTEAFF.